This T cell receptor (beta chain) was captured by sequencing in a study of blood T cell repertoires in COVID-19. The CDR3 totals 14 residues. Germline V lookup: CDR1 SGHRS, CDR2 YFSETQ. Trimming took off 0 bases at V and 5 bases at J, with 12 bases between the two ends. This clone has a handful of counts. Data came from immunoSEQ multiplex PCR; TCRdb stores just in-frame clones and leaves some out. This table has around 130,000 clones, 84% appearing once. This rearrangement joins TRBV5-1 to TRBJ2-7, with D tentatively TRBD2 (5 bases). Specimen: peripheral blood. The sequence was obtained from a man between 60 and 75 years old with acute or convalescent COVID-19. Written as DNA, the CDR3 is TGCGCCAGCAGCTTGGGCGGGTTTTTCGACGAGCAGTACTTC. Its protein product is CASSLGGFFDEQYF.